This T cell receptor (beta chain) was captured by sequencing in a study of human T cells and chemical hapten exposure. The CDR3 spans 14 residues. Trimming took 5 bases from V and 0 from J, leaving 14 bases between them. CDR1 is SQVTM, CDR2 ANQGSEA, per germline. Time point specified: pre-sensitization, week 0. Indicated treatment: therapeutic diphenylcyclopropenone sensitization with weekly scalp DPC. Sequencing started from total RNA isolated from unfractionated whole blood. TCRdb re-analysed the RACE reads in MiXCR, keeping a single row per CDR3 protein. The repertoire has tens of thousands of distinct CDR3 sequences, 9.5% to 15% of them found once; the top ten carry about 5.7%.

The input for sequencing was whole blood, taken in connection with sensitization to the hapten diphenylcyclopropenone (DPC). The receptor comes from a woman aged 25 to 39 with alopecia areata. Some clones in this sample may be carry-over from other donors' samples. V usage is TRBV29-1 and J usage is TRBJ2-7, with TRBD1 as a possible D gene (6 bases). The CDR3 is CSVSGTRSSYEQYF. In nucleotides, the CDR3 is TGCAGCGTTTCCGGGACAAGGAGCTCCTACGAGCAGTACTTC.